Below, one T cell receptor beta chain is given with its context. The antigen remains unidentified. This sample is drawn from a study of cytomegalovirus exposure and HLA in healthy donors. The PCR used 60 Vbeta and 13 Jbeta primers. Using immunoSEQ multiplex PCR, the repertoire was profiled, and TCRdb retains in-frame clones only, with some absent. The sample has about 77,000 clones, over 65% seen once. Each donor's status was that of a healthy bone marrow donor. Findings and limits, study-wide: 87-base-pair reads could not separate some V segments, including TRBV6-2 and TRBV6-3.

Per germline, CDR1 SGDLS and CDR2 YYNGEE. The CDR3 length is 17 residues. Losses at the gene ends were 0 bases for V and 0 bases for J; bases not matched to a gene: 3. Material: PBMCs. This sequence joins TRBV9 and TRBJ2-2, with 9 positions matching TRBD2. The TCR comes from a man aged 40-49 years in good health and CMV-seronegative. The CDR3 is CASSVGTSVANTGELFF. Here the CDR3 DNA reads TGTGCCAGCAGCGTAGGGACTAGCGTTGCGAACACCGGGGAGCTGTTTTTT.